These 18 T cell receptor beta chains were all obtained from the same sample, sequenced in a study of T-cell memory formation after mild COVID-19. One entry per CDR3 protein, called by TCRdb with MiXCR from the 5' RACE reads. The data contain approximately 210,000 distinct CDR3 sequences, roughly a tenth of them seen just once; the ten biggest clones take up 3%. The sequencing input was PBMCs or a T cell subset sorted from them (not recorded which). The receptors shown here come from a man between 18 and 29 years old who had mild COVID-19 (a few samples of this study predate the infection). Cell type and time point are not known.

In this sample, this clonotype turned up a few times. The chain recombines TRBV7-9 with TRBJ2-3, with 9 bases matching TRBD1. The CDR3 contains 17 residues. The V gene's germline CDR1 is SEHNR and CDR2 FQNEAQ (reference sequence). Trimming removed 0 bases from V and 4 bases from J; junction bases left unmatched: 8. CDR3 protein: CASSLAGQGRYSDTQYF. Written as DNA, the CDR3 is TGTGCCAGCAGCTTAGCAGGACAGGGGCGTTATTCAGATACGCAGTATTTT.

The chain combines TRBV28 with TRBJ2-3; weak D call: TRBD1 (6 bases). This CDR3 region has 14 residues. Germline V gene sequence: CDR1 MDHEN, CDR2 SYDVKM. V gave up 1 base and J gave up 9 bases, with 14 bases separating them. The CDR3 DNA reads as TGTGCCAGCAGTTTATCCCCCGGGACATTAACGCAGTATTTT. The encoded protein is CASSLSPGTLTQYF.

This clonotype was found a few times. The chain couples TRBV4-1 to TRBJ2-1; D gene ambiguous. This CDR3 has 14 amino acids. Germline assignment: CDR1 MGHRA and CDR2 YSYEKL. Trimming left V 3 bases short and J 4 bases short, with 10 bases between. This chain's CDR3 is CASSQIDRYNEQFF. The CDR3, as DNA: TGCGCCAGCAGCCAGATCGATCGGTACAATGAGCAGTTCTTC.

The chain recombines TRBV7-2 with TRBJ2-5, with D perhaps TRBD2 (6 bases). Germline loops: CDR1 SGHTA, CDR2 FQGNSA. The CDR3 length is 16 residues. Trimming cost V 1 base and J 4 bases, with 16 bases left between them. CDR3 in DNA: TGTGCCAGCAGCTTAGATGGGGGGAGGAGGGCAGAGACCCAGTACTTC. Protein: CASSLDGGRRAETQYF.

The V gene is TRBV4-2, the J gene TRBJ1-2; D remains ambiguous. CDR3 length: 15 amino acids. The germline gives CDR1 LGHNA, CDR2 YNFKEQ. V lost 1 base and J 0 bases, leaving 9 bases between the germline ends. CDR3 amino acids: CASSQGTIANYGYTF. The CDR3 region has the DNA TGTGCCAGCAGCCAAGGGACCATCGCTAACTATGGCTACACCTTC.

This clonotype showed up just a few times. This chain uses TRBV28 with TRBJ2-2, with unresolved D. The CDR3 loop spans 14 amino acids. V lost 4 bases and J lost 6, with 12 bases in between. Germline-derived CDR1 and CDR2 are MDHEN and SYDVKM. The CDR3 reads CASSSDGDAGELFF. In DNA form, the CDR3 reads TGTGCCAGCAGTTCAGACGGAGACGCCGGGGAGCTGTTTTTT.

This clonotype came up a few times. The J gene is TRBJ2-7, the V gene TRBV12-3 or TRBV12-4; 7 positions agree with TRBD1. V was pared by 6 bases and J by 6 bases, with 5 bases of the junction left unmatched. CDR3 size: 12 residues. Written as DNA, the CDR3 is TGTGCCAGCAGCCTTTGGACAGGCGAGCAGTACGTC. It specifies CASSLWTGEQYV.

The chain recombines TRBV12-3 or TRBV12-4 with TRBJ1-4, with 7 bases aligning to TRBD1. The length of the CDR3 is 14 residues. V lost 6 bases, J lost 9 bases, and 10 bases stayed unmatched. The CDR3 region is CASSSRQGRQKLFF. The CDR3 DNA follows: TGTGCCAGCAGCTCCAGACAGGGACGACAAAAACTGTTTTTT.

The table lists this clonotype with a count of one. This sequence joins TRBV20-1 and TRBJ2-5, with a possible D match to TRBD1 (7 bases). The CDR3 consists of 15 residues. Germline V gene lookup returns CDR1 DFQATT and CDR2 SNEGSKA (reference sequence). Trimming removed 6 bases from V and 1 base from J, with 18 bases in between. CDR3 residues: CSATQGGHSQETQYF. The DNA of the CDR3 is TGCAGTGCCACTCAGGGGGGACATAGCCAAGAGACCCAGTACTTC.

This clonotype was detected ten times or more. The chain joins TRBV7-9 to TRBJ2-1; tentative D call: TRBD2 (5 bases). Between the trimmed V and J ends, which lost 0 bases and 9 bases, there was a span of 9 bases. The germline V gene encodes CDR1 SEHNR and CDR2 FQNEAQ (reference sequence). This CDR3 has 13 residues. The CDR3 loop is CASSLARESEQFF. The DNA for the CDR3 is TGTGCCAGCAGCTTAGCCCGGGAAAGTGAGCAGTTCTTC.

This clonotype was seen a handful of times. The chain couples TRBV12-3 or TRBV12-4 to TRBJ2-6, with a weak D call TRBD1 (6 bases). CDR3 size: 18 residues. Trimming left V 5 bases short and J 0 bases short, with 17 bases between. DNA for the CDR3: TGTGCCAGCAGTATACAGGGTTACTTCTCCTCTGGGGCCAACGTCCTGACTTTC. It translates to CASSIQGYFSSGANVLTF.

This clonotype was seen more than once but under ten times. This chain uses TRBV5-1 with TRBJ2-3; a weak D match, TRBD2 (5 bases). Germline loops: CDR1 SGHRS, CDR2 YFSETQ. The CDR3 is made up of 16 amino acids. Deletions cut 5 bases from V and 5 bases from J, with 21 bases between. The CDR3 loop reads CASSPGLRPTGDTQYF. CDR3 nucleotide sequence: TGCGCCAGCAGTCCAGGACTGCGACCAACCGGAGATACGCAGTATTTT.

This clonotype was seen a few times. V is TRBV19 and J is TRBJ1-6, with 9 positions matching TRBD1. In germline, CDR1 is LNHDA, CDR2 SQIVND (reference sequence). This CDR3 has 15 residues. Losses at the gene ends were 4 bases for V and 7 bases for J; bases not matched to a gene: 5. CDR3 loop: CASSNPGTGNSPLHF. In nucleotides, the CDR3 is TGTGCCAGTAGTAATCCAGGGACAGGGAATTCACCCCTCCACTTT. Full variable domain (remainder filled in from reference TRBV19 and TRBJ1-6): DGGITQSPKYLFRKEGQNVTLSCEQNLNHDAMYWYRQDPGQGLRLIYYSQIVNDFQKGDIAEGYSVSREKKESFPLTVTSAQKNPTAFYLCASSNPGTGNSPLHFGNGTRLTVT.

This chain links TRBV4-1 with TRBJ1-1, with 10 bases matching TRBD1. The V segment lost 1 base and the J segment 4 bases; nucleotides outside the gene matches: 21. Looked up from germline, CDR1 is MGHRA and CDR2 is YSYEKL. The CDR3 loop spans 21 amino acids. This chain's CDR3 is CASSQVLHKNRDRGMGTEAFF. CDR3 DNA sequence: TGCGCCAGCAGCCAAGTACTCCACAAAAACCGGGACAGGGGAATGGGCACTGAAGCTTTCTTT.

The chain employs TRBV10-3 and TRBJ2-7; 7 bases agree with TRBD2. V lost 3 bases, J lost 3 bases, and 8 bases stayed unmatched. The CDR3 spans 15 residues. CDR1 and CDR2 (germline): ENHRY, SYGVKD. The CDR3 protein is CAISDFSSGNYEQYF. The DNA of the CDR3 is TGTGCCATCAGTGATTTTTCTAGCGGCAACTACGAGCAGTACTTC.

This clonotype occurred a few times. The chain couples TRBV5-1 to TRBJ2-5; weak D call: TRBD2 (6 bases). Trimming took off 4 bases at V and 9 bases at J, with 19 bases between the two ends. CDR3 length equals 14 residues. Germline assignment: CDR1 SGHRS and CDR2 YFSETQ. The CDR3, as DNA: TGCGCCAGCAGCATAGAATTCCGGGAGAGGGCCCAGTACTTC. Residues: CASSIEFRERAQYF. The full variable domain, completed using reference TRBV5-1 and TRBJ2-5, is KAGVTQTPRYLIKTRGQQVTLSCSPISGHRSVSWYQQTPGQGLQFLFEYFSETQRNKGNFPGRFSGRQFSNSRSEMNVSTLELGDSALYLCASSIEFRERAQYFGPGTRLLVL.

The chain joins TRBV12-3 or TRBV12-4 to TRBJ1-2; no clear D gene. The CDR3 is made up of 12 amino acids. Trimming pared 8 bases from V and 8 bases from J, leaving 15 bases between. The CDR3 is CASESGRNGYTF. CDR3 sequence (DNA): TGTGCCAGCGAGTCGGGCAGGAACGGCTACACCTTC.

This chain uses TRBV27 with TRBJ2-7; D is unclear. Germline CDR1 is MNHEY and CDR2 is SMNVEV (reference sequence). This CDR3 region has 14 residues. The ends were cut back, 7 bases at V and 0 bases at J, with 13 bases in the middle. This CDR3 reads CASKWVQTSYEQYF. The CDR3 bases are TGTGCCAGCAAGTGGGTACAGACCTCCTACGAGCAGTACTTC.